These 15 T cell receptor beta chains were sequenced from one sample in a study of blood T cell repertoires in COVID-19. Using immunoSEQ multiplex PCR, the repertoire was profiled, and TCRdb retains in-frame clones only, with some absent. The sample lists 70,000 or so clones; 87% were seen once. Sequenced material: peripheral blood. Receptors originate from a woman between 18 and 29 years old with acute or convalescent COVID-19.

CDR3 DNA: TGTGCCAGCAGCACGACCACCTTTGGGGGACAGGATAATTCACCCCTCCACTTT. Protein product: CASSTTTFGGQDNSPLHF. V is TRBV11-2 and J is TRBJ1-6, with 8 bases identical to TRBD1. J gave up 5 bases and V 5 bases, and 14 bases lay outside the gene matches. The CDR3 contains 18 residues. Per the germline V gene, CDR1 is SGHAT and CDR2 is FQNNGV.

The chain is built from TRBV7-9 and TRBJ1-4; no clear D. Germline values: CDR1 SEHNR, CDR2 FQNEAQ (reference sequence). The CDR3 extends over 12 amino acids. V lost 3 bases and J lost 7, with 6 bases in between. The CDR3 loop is CASSLMSEKLFF. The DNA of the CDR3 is TGTGCCAGCAGCTTGATGAGTGAAAAACTGTTTTTT.

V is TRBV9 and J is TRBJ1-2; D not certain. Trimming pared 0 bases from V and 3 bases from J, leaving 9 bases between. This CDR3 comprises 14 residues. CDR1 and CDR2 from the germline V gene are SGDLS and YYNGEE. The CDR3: CASSVGSEDYGYTF. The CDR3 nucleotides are TGTGCCAGCAGCGTAGGGAGTGAGGACTATGGCTACACCTTC. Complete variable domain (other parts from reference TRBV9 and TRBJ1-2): DSGVTQTPKHLITATGQRVTLRCSPRSGDLSVYWYQQSLDQGLQFLIQYYNGEERAKGNILERFSAQQFPDLHSELNLSSLELGDSALYFCASSVGSEDYGYTFGSGTRLTVV.

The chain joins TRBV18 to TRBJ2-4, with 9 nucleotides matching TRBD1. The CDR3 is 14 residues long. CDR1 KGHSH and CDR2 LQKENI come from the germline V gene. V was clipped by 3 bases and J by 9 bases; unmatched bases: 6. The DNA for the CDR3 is TGTGCCAGCTCACCCGGACAGGGGAGGGTCATTCAGTACTTC. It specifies CASSPGQGRVIQYF.

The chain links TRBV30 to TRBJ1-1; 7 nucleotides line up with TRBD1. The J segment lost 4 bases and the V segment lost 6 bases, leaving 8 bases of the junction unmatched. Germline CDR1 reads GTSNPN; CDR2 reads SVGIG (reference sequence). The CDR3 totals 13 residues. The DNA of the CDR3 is TGTGCCTGTAAACCGACAGGGACCACTGAAGCTTTCTTT. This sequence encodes CACKPTGTTEAFF.

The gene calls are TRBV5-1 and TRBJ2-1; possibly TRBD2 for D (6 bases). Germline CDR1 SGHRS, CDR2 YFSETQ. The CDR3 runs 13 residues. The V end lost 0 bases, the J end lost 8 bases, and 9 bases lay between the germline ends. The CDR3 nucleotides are TGCGCCAGCAGCTTGGGTCTAGCGTATGAGCAGTTCTTC. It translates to CASSLGLAYEQFF. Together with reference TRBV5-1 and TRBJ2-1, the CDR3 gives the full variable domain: KAGVTQTPRYLIKTRGQQVTLSCSPISGHRSVSWYQQTPGQGLQFLFEYFSETQRNKGNFPGRFSGRQFSNSRSEMNVSTLELGDSALYLCASSLGLAYEQFFGPGTRLTVL.

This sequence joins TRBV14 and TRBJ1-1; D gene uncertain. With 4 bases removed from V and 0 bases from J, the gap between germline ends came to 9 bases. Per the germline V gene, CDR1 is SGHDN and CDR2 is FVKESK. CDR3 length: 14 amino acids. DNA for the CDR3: TGTGCCAGCAGCCGGGCGGGGATGAACACTGAAGCTTTCTTT. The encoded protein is CASSRAGMNTEAFF.

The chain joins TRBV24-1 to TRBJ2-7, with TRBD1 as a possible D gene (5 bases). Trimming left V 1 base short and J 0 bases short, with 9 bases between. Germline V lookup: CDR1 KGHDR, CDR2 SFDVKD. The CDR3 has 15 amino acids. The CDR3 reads CATSDFFRDSYEQYF. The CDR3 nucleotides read TGTGCCACCAGTGATTTTTTCAGGGACTCCTACGAGCAGTACTTC.

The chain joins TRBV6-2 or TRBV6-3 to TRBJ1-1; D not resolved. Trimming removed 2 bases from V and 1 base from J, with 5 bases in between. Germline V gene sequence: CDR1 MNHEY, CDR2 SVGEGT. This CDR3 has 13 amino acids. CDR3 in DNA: TGTGCCAGCAGTTACGCGGAGAACACTGAAGCTTTCTTT. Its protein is CASSYAENTEAFF.

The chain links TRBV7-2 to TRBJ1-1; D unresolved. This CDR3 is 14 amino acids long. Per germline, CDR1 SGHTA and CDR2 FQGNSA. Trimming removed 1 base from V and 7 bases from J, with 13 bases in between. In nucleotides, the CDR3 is TGTGCCAGCAGCTTAGTTCCGGGAACCTATGAAGCTTTCTTT. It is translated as CASSLVPGTYEAFF.

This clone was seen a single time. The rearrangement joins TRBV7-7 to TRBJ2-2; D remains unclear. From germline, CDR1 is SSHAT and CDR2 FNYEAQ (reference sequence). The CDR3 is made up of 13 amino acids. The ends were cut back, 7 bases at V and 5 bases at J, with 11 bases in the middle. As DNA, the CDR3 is TGTGCCAGCATCAATTCGAGGACCGGGGAGCTGTTTTTT. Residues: CASINSRTGELFF.

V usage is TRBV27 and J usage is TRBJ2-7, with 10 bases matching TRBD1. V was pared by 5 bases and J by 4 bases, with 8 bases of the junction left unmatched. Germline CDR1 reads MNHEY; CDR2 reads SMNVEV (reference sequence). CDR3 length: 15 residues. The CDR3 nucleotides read TGTGCCAGCAGTGCCTGGGACAGGGGTTTGTACGAGCAGTACTTC. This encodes CASSAWDRGLYEQYF.

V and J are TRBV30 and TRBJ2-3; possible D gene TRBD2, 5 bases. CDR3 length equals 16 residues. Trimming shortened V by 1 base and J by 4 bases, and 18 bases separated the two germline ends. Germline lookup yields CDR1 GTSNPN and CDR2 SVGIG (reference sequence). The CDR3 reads CAWSASSGYFADTQYF. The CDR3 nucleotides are TGTGCCTGGAGTGCCTCCAGCGGATACTTTGCAGATACGCAGTATTTT. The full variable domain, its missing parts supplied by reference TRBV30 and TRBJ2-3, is SQTIHQWPATLVQPVGSPLSLECTVEGTSNPNLYWYRQAAGRGLQLLFYSVGIGQISSEVPQNLSASRPQDRQFILSSKKLLLSDSGFYLCAWSASSGYFADTQYFGPGTRLTVL.

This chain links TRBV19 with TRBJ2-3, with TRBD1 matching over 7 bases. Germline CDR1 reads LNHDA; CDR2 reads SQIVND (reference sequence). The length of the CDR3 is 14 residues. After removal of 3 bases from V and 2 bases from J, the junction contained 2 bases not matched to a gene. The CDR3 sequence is CASSMGQITDTQYF. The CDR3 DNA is TGTGCCAGTAGTATGGGACAGATCACAGATACGCAGTATTTT.

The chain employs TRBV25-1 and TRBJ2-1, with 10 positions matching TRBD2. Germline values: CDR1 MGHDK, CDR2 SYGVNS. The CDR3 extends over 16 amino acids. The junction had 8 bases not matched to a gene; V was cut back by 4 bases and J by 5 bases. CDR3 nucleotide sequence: TGTGCCAGCAGTGCGTTGGGACTAGCGTCGAACAATGAGCAGTTCTTC. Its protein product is CASSALGLASNNEQFF.